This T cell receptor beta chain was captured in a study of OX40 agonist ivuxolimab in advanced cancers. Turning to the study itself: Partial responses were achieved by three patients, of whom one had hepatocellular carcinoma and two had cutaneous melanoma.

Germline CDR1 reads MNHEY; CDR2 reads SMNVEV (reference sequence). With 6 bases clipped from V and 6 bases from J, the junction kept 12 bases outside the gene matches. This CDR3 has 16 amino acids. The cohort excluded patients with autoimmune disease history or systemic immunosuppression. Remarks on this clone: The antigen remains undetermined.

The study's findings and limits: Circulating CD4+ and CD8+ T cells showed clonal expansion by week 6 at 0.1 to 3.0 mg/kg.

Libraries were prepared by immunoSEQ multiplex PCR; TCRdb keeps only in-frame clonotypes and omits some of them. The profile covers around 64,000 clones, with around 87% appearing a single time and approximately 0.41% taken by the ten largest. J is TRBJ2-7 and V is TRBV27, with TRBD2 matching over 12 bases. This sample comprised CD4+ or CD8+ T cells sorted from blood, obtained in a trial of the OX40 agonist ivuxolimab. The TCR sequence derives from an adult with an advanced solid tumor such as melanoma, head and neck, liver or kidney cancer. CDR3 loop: CASRPSSGRAISEQYF. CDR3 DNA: TGTGCCAGCAGACCTTCTAGCGGGAGGGCCATCTCCGAGCAGTACTTC.